The clone carrying this T cell receptor beta chain came up a few times. The sample originates from a study of T cell changes during pregnancy in multiple sclerosis. Sequencing used immunoSEQ multiplex PCR; TCRdb keeps in-frame clones, though not all of them. The sample has about 24,000 clones, over 85% seen once; the top ten hold more than 7.5%. The CDR3 consists of 9 residues. Trimming removed 11 bases at V and 4 bases at J, with 2 bases between. Germline V gene sequence: CDR1 MNHEY, CDR2 SMNVEV (reference sequence). The sequence came from a female donor in good health, enrolled as a control in a pregnancy study. The chain links TRBV27 to TRBJ2-2; D uncertain. Material: CD8+ T cells from peripheral blood mononuclear cells, obtained in the third trimester of pregnancy. CDR3: CALTGELFF. As DNA, the CDR3 is TGTGCCCTCACCGGGGAGCTGTTTTTT.